A single sample is the source of the 20 T cell receptor beta chains below, sequenced in a study of blood T cell repertoires in COVID-19 (dated by TCRdb to the early 2020s). Preparation of the library involved the immunoSEQ multiplex PCR assay. Sourced from immuneACCESS, this table was stored by TCRdb with only in-frame sequences that have V and J called. A share of the clones is absent; for the studies checked, an unresolved V gene accounts for under half, and the remainder has no known explanation. The sample table shows fewer than 200,000 clones, and 70% to 90% are seen once. The leading ten clones occupy more than 0.85% of the sample. Sequencing used peripheral blood. The source of these receptors is a middle-aged man with acute or convalescent COVID-19.

The gene calls are TRBV9 and TRBJ2-2; 11 bases fit TRBD2. The CDR3 sequence is 17 residues long. V shed 0 bases and J 6 bases; nucleotides not matched to a gene: 7. Germline CDR1 reads SGDLS; CDR2 reads YYNGEE. CDR3 sequence: CASSVDPGTSGAGELFF. In DNA form, the CDR3 reads TGTGCCAGCAGCGTAGACCCGGGGACTAGCGGTGCCGGGGAGCTGTTTTTT.

The rearrangement joins TRBV19 to TRBJ1-2, with D unclear. V lost 6 bases and J 0 bases, leaving 11 bases between the germline ends. Looked up from germline, CDR1 is LNHDA and CDR2 is SQIVND (reference sequence). CDR3 length: 14 amino acids. The CDR3 DNA sequence: TGTGCCAGTAGGGAGACGGATCCTAACTATGGCTACACCTTC. This gives the protein CASRETDPNYGYTF.

The chain carries TRBV5-1 and TRBJ2-2; 8 positions agree with TRBD2. Germline V lookup: CDR1 SGHRS, CDR2 YFSETQ. Unmatched junction bases numbered 10, after V lost 1 base and J lost 5 bases. The CDR3 length is 17 residues. CDR3 residues: CASSLRASGSQTGELFF. The CDR3 region has the DNA TGCGCCAGCAGCTTGAGGGCTAGCGGGTCGCAGACCGGGGAGCTGTTTTTT.

The CDR3 DNA follows: TGTGCCAGCTCCTCGACAGGGGGCTACGAGCAGTACTTC. It specifies CASSSTGGYEQYF. The genes are TRBV18 and TRBJ2-7, with 9 positions matching TRBD1. The CDR3 contains 13 residues. The ends lost 6 bases at V and 3 bases at J; junction bases unmatched: 3. CDR1 is KGHSH, CDR2 LQKENI, per germline.

This chain links TRBV21-1 with TRBJ2-5; TRBD2 is taken as the D call from the table, unchecked against the DNA. TRBV21-1 is flagged as a pseudogene. CDR3 length equals 18 residues. The CDR3 DNA sequence: TGTGCCAGCAGCATAACCGGGAGACCGCCTACGATAGAAGAGACCCAGTACTTC. It yields the protein CASSITGRPPTIEETQYF.

This chain connects TRBV7-3 to TRBJ2-7; a possible D gene is TRBD2 (5 bases). This CDR3 comprises 13 residues. The ends were cut back, 5 bases at V and 3 bases at J, with 11 bases in the middle. In germline, CDR1 is SGHTA, CDR2 FQGTGA. CDR3 residues: CASSLGRDYEQYF. The CDR3 DNA reads TGTGCCAGCAGCCTCGGACGGGACTACGAGCAGTACTTC.

The V call is TRBV7-2, the J call TRBJ1-4, with D possibly matching TRBD1 (6 bases). CDR3 length equals 15 residues. Between the trimmed V and J ends, which lost 5 bases and 0 bases, there was a span of 10 bases. Germline assignment: CDR1 SGHTA and CDR2 FQGNSA. CDR3 protein: CASSQGFSTNEKLFF. The CDR3 DNA sequence: TGTGCCAGCAGCCAGGGGTTTTCAACTAATGAAAAACTGTTTTTT.

The rearrangement joins TRBV6-5 to TRBJ1-4; perhaps TRBD1 as D (6 bases). The CDR3 consists of 12 residues. Between the trimmed V and J ends, which lost 4 bases and 8 bases, there was a span of 8 bases. Germline V gene sequence: CDR1 MNHEY, CDR2 SVGAGI. In nucleotides, the CDR3 is TGTGCCAGCAGTTCCAGGGGCGAAAAACTGTTTTTT. Translating gives CASSSRGEKLFF.

This clone was recorded a few times. The chain recombines TRBV12-3 or TRBV12-4 with TRBJ2-7, with a tentative D call TRBD1 (5 bases). The V and J ends lost 0 bases and 7 bases respectively, with 7 bases between them. CDR3 length: 12 residues. The CDR3 is CASSLARAEQYF. CDR3 DNA sequence: TGTGCCAGCAGTTTAGCCAGGGCTGAGCAGTACTTC.

This chain links TRBV5-1 with TRBJ2-7; TRBD2 is a possible D gene (5 bases). Germline values: CDR1 SGHRS, CDR2 YFSETQ. The CDR3 has 14 amino acids. Deletions cut 2 bases from V and 3 bases from J, with 12 bases between. The CDR3 DNA follows: TGCGCCAGCAGCTTAGAGAGGGTCTTCTACGAGCAGTACTTC. Protein: CASSLERVFYEQYF. Filled out from reference TRBV5-1 and TRBJ2-7, the complete variable domain reads KAGVTQTPRYLIKTRGQQVTLSCSPISGHRSVSWYQQTPGQGLQFLFEYFSETQRNKGNFPGRFSGRQFSNSRSEMNVSTLELGDSALYLCASSLERVFYEQYFGPGTRLTVT.

CDR3 loop: CASLAGTFTDTQYF. The CDR3 DNA reads as TGTGCCAGTCTAGCGGGGACTTTCACAGATACGCAGTATTTT. The chain combines TRBV25-1 with TRBJ2-3, with TRBD2 matching 9 bases. CDR1 is MGHDK, CDR2 SYGVNS, per germline. The V segment lost 9 bases and the J segment 2 bases; nucleotides outside the gene matches: 6. The CDR3 covers 14 residues.

The J gene is TRBJ2-1, the V gene TRBV29-1; 8 bases fit TRBD1. The junction had 5 bases not matched to a gene; V was cut back by 5 bases and J by 2 bases. Looked up from germline, CDR1 is SQVTM and CDR2 is ANQGSEA. This CDR3 is 14 amino acids long. Written as DNA, the CDR3 is TGCAGCGTTCGGGAACAGGGGGCCTACAATGAGCAGTTCTTC. Translated, it gives CSVREQGAYNEQFF.

The CDR3 DNA reads as TGTGCCAGCAGCCAAGACAGATACAATGAGCAGTTCTTC. The encoded protein is CASSQDRYNEQFF. The rearrangement joins TRBV3-1 (or the pseudogene TRBV3-2) to TRBJ2-1, with D unresolved. The CDR3 is made up of 13 amino acids. V shed 0 bases and J shed 4 bases, with 4 bases lying between them. Germline CDR1 reads LGHDT; CDR2 reads YNNKEL (reference sequence).

The J gene is TRBJ1-5, the V gene TRBV2, with D uncertain. Germline V lookup: CDR1 SNHLY, CDR2 FYNNEI. The CDR3 has 15 amino acids. Trimming pared 2 bases from V and 6 bases from J, leaving 14 bases between. The CDR3 bases are TGTGCCAGCAGTGAATTGGCGGAGGCTGGTCAGCCCCAGCATTTT. Residues: CASSELAEAGQPQHF.

In DNA, the CDR3 is TGTGCCAGCAGCTTAGGATCTGACTACCCTCGGAATGAGCAGTTCTTC. This sequence encodes CASSLGSDYPRNEQFF. The genes are TRBV7-2 and TRBJ2-1, with D tentatively TRBD2 (5 bases). This CDR3 is 16 amino acids long. The germline gives CDR1 SGHTA, CDR2 FQGNSA. Trimming took off 1 base at V and 7 bases at J, with 17 bases between the two ends.

V and J are TRBV5-6 and TRBJ2-6; D call uncertain. This CDR3 has 16 residues. In germline, CDR1 is SGHDT, CDR2 YYEEEE. Trimming took 0 bases from V and 3 from J, leaving 10 bases between them. CDR3 nucleotide sequence: TGTGCCAGCAGCTTGGGCACGGGTGGTGGGGCCAACGTCCTGACTTTC. Protein: CASSLGTGGGANVLTF.

The J gene is TRBJ2-5, the V gene TRBV7-3; D call uncertain. Germline-derived CDR1 and CDR2 are SGHTA and FQGTGA. CDR3 length: 13 residues. Trimming left V 1 base short and J 2 bases short, with 5 bases between. CDR3 region: CASSLNWQETQYF. CDR3 bases: TGTGCCAGCAGCTTAAACTGGCAAGAGACCCAGTACTTC.

The CDR3: CSVARTGINYGYTF. In DNA form, the CDR3 reads TGCAGCGTTGCCCGGACCGGGATCAACTATGGCTACACCTTC. The V gene is TRBV29-1, the J gene TRBJ1-2; D remains unclear. The germline CDR1 and CDR2 sequences are SQVTM and ANQGSEA. CDR3 length equals 14 residues. V shed 4 bases and J shed 2 bases, with 14 bases lying between them.

The chain has TRBV5-1 and TRBJ1-2; 7 nucleotides agree with TRBD1. Germline V gene data show CDR1 as SGHRS and CDR2 as YFSETQ. The junction had 18 bases not matched to a gene; V was cut back by 7 bases and J by 6 bases. CDR3 length: 16 amino acids. CDR3 sequence: CASGPGQFSPGNGYTF. Here the CDR3 DNA reads TGCGCCAGCGGCCCGGGACAGTTTAGCCCAGGGAATGGCTACACCTTC.

This chain uses TRBV18 with TRBJ1-2; weak D call: TRBD1 (5 bases). Per germline, CDR1 KGHSH and CDR2 LQKENI. The CDR3 is 13 residues long. Between the trimmed V and J ends, which lost 0 bases and 5 bases, there was a span of 7 bases. The CDR3 nucleotides read TGTGCCAGCTCACCACCGACAGTGTATGGCTACACCTTC. The encoded protein is CASSPPTVYGYTF.